The 27 T cell receptor beta chains in this list originate from one sample, sequenced in a study of cytomegalovirus exposure and HLA in healthy donors. Profiling relied on immunoSEQ multiplex PCR, and the TCRdb table lists in-frame clones only, not all of them. The table lists around 300,000 clones, around 86% of them singletons, with around 1% in the top ten. The sequenced sample consisted of PBMCs. The receptors were sampled from a woman under 30 in good health and CMV-seronegative.

The V call is TRBV5-1, the J call TRBJ2-1; D unclear. Trimming cost V 4 bases and J 5 bases, with 13 bases left between them. Germline V gives CDR1 SGHRS, CDR2 YFSETQ. There are 14 residues in the CDR3. CDR3 DNA: TGCGCCAGCAGCCCCCCCTACAGTGACAATGAGCAGTTCTTC. Amino acids: CASSPPYSDNEQFF. Full variable domain (rest looked up from reference TRBV5-1 and TRBJ2-1): KAGVTQTPRYLIKTRGQQVTLSCSPISGHRSVSWYQQTPGQGLQFLFEYFSETQRNKGNFPGRFSGRQFSNSRSEMNVSTLELGDSALYLCASSPPYSDNEQFFGPGTRLTVL.

This clone was detected only once. V gene TRBV28 combines with J gene TRBJ2-3, with D perhaps matching TRBD2 (6 bases). The ends were cut back, 4 bases at V and 5 bases at J, with 7 bases in the middle. Germline assignment: CDR1 MDHEN and CDR2 SYDVKM. The CDR3 sequence is 12 residues long. CDR3 loop: CASSWRGDTQYF. The CDR3 DNA reads TGTGCCAGCAGTTGGAGGGGAGATACGCAGTATTTT.

The chain recombines TRBV28 with TRBJ1-2; 10 positions match TRBD1. Germline V lookup: CDR1 MDHEN, CDR2 SYDVKM. The CDR3 has 16 amino acids. Losses at the gene ends were 4 bases for V and 8 bases for J; bases not matched to a gene: 13. The chain's CDR3 is CASSSNTGTGDGGYTF. The CDR3 coding sequence is TGTGCCAGCAGTTCGAATACCGGGACAGGGGATGGAGGCTACACCTTC.

V and J are TRBV19 and TRBJ1-1; weak D call: TRBD1 (5 bases). V was trimmed by 7 bases and J by 4 bases, leaving 13 bases between them. The CDR3 has 13 amino acids. The germline gives CDR1 LNHDA, CDR2 SQIVND (reference sequence). The DNA for the CDR3 is TGTGCCAGTATGCGGGGGGGGTTCACTGAAGCTTTCTTT. Its translation: CASMRGGFTEAFF.

J is TRBJ1-1 and V is TRBV6-6; D gene uncertain. This CDR3 has 16 residues. Germline V lookup: CDR1 MNHNY, CDR2 SVGAGI (reference sequence). V was clipped by 2 bases and J by 0 bases, with 13 bases between them. CDR3 in DNA: TGTGCCAGCAGTTACCCACATACCAACATGAACACTGAAGCTTTCTTT. This codes for CASSYPHTNMNTEAFF.

The chain is built from TRBV2 and TRBJ2-7; D is unresolved. CDR1 and CDR2 (germline): SNHLY, FYNNEI. V was pared by 9 bases and J by 1 base, with 4 bases between. This CDR3 contains 10 residues. DNA for the CDR3: TGTGCCAGTAGATCCTACGAGCAGTACTTC. Encoded protein: CASRSYEQYF.

The V call is TRBV11-2, the J call TRBJ2-7; D may be TRBD1 (5 bases). The V gene's germline CDR1 is SGHAT and CDR2 FQNNGV. The CDR3 totals 15 residues. V was cut by 1 base and J by 0 bases, with 10 bases left in between. As DNA, the CDR3 is TGTGCCAGCAGCTTAGTCAGGGCTAGCTCCTACGAGCAGTACTTC. Its translation is CASSLVRASSYEQYF.

The rearrangement joins TRBV7-2 to TRBJ1-5; no definite D call. The CDR3 has 15 amino acids. From germline, CDR1 is SGHTA and CDR2 FQGNSA. Trimming removed 1 base at V and 1 base at J, with 8 bases between. The CDR3, as DNA: TGTGCCAGCAGCTTAGGTAGCCGGAGCAATCAGCCCCAGCATTTT. It is translated as CASSLGSRSNQPQHF.

The chain uses TRBV7-2 and TRBJ2-1, with D possibly matching TRBD1 (5 bases). Trimming removed 3 bases at V and 8 bases at J, with 11 bases between. Germline V gene lookup returns CDR1 SGHTA and CDR2 FQGNSA. This CDR3 has 13 residues. The CDR3 bases are TGTGCCAGCAGCTTGCGCAGGGCCTATGAGCAGTTCTTC. This encodes CASSLRRAYEQFF. The whole variable domain, remainder taken from reference TRBV7-2 and TRBJ2-1, is GAGVSQSPSNKVTEKGKDVELRCDPISGHTALYWYRQSLGQGLEFLIYFQGNSAPDKSGLPSDRFSAERTGGSVSTLTIQRTQQEDSAVYLCASSLRRAYEQFFGPGTRLTVL.

J is TRBJ2-7 and V is TRBV5-1, with TRBD2 identical over 12 bases. The CDR3 is made up of 18 amino acids. The V segment lost 0 bases and the J segment 1 base; nucleotides outside the gene matches: 8. CDR1 SGHRS and CDR2 YFSETQ come from the germline V gene. The CDR3 protein is CASSLGLAGGVESYEQYF. CDR3 nucleotide sequence: TGCGCCAGCAGCTTGGGTCTAGCGGGAGGGGTAGAATCCTACGAGCAGTACTTC.

The chain joins TRBV30 to TRBJ2-3; 8 bases align to TRBD1. The germline CDR1 and CDR2 sequences are GTSNPN and SVGIG (reference sequence). Trimming took 1 base from V and 13 from J; bases not matched to a gene: 10. CDR3 length: 13 residues. The chain's CDR3 is CAWSASDREKEYF. DNA of the CDR3: TGTGCCTGGAGTGCTTCGGACAGGGAGAAGGAGTATTTT.

This sequence joins TRBV4-3 and TRBJ2-7; D may be TRBD1 (6 bases). Germline values: CDR1 LGHNA, CDR2 YSLEER. The V gene lost 0 bases and the J gene lost 9 bases, with 18 bases spanning the gap. The CDR3 loop spans 15 amino acids. For the CDR3, the DNA is TGCGCCAGCAGCCAAGAGAGCAATCCGCTAGGGGGGCAGTACTTC. It codes for CASSQESNPLGGQYF.

V and J are TRBV25-1 and TRBJ2-7; 9 positions agree with TRBD2. Looked up from germline, CDR1 is MGHDK and CDR2 is SYGVNS. The ends lost 4 bases at V and 4 bases at J; junction bases unmatched: 5. This CDR3 has 14 residues. CDR3 sequence: CASSVASGTYEQYF. The CDR3 DNA follows: TGTGCCAGCAGTGTAGCTAGCGGGACATACGAGCAGTACTTC.

V is TRBV30 and J is TRBJ2-1; TRBD2 aligns across 7 bases. Per the germline V gene, CDR1 is GTSNPN and CDR2 is SVGIG (reference sequence). The V gene end was trimmed by 2 bases and the J gene end by 7 bases; junction bases not matched to a gene: 8. The CDR3 covers 14 residues. CDR3 coding DNA: TGTGCCTGGAGTTCGGGGGGAGGCATTAATGAGCAGTTCTTC. The encoded protein is CAWSSGGGINEQFF. Full variable domain (rest looked up from reference TRBV30 and TRBJ2-1): SQTIHQWPATLVQPVGSPLSLECTVEGTSNPNLYWYRQAAGRGLQLLFYSVGIGQISSEVPQNLSASRPQDRQFILSSKKLLLSDSGFYLCAWSSGGGINEQFFGPGTRLTVL.

The J gene is TRBJ2-3, the V gene TRBV2; TRBD1 matches 7 bases. Germline loops: CDR1 SNHLY, CDR2 FYNNEI. This CDR3 is built from 13 residues. Trimming took 6 bases from V and 6 from J; bases not matched to a gene: 6. The CDR3, as DNA: TGTGCCAGCAGCCCGGACAGGTGGGATACGCAGTATTTT. It encodes CASSPDRWDTQYF.

The rearrangement links TRBV19 to TRBJ2-7; 7 bases fit TRBD1. V dropped 3 bases and J dropped 3; count of bases not matched to a gene: 5. Germline CDR1 LNHDA, CDR2 SQIVND (reference sequence). The CDR3 is 14 residues long. DNA for the CDR3: TGTGCCAGTAGTATCGGCAGGACAGGCTACGAGCAGTACTTC. It is translated as CASSIGRTGYEQYF.

This clone was recorded once. The genes are TRBV30 and TRBJ2-7; 14 bases match TRBD2. This CDR3 comprises 17 residues. Trimming cost V 6 bases and J 7 bases; bases outside gene matches: 17. CDR1 is GTSNPN, CDR2 SVGIG, per germline (reference sequence). The CDR3 bases are TGTGCCTGTATCCCAGGGACTAGCGGGGGTCGCGTGAGTGAGCAGTACTTC. Translating it yields CACIPGTSGGRVSEQYF.

This sequence joins TRBV30 and TRBJ2-7; no clear D. The length of the CDR3 is 14 residues. The V and J ends lost 0 bases and 4 bases respectively, with 13 bases between them. Germline V gene data show CDR1 as GTSNPN and CDR2 as SVGIG (reference sequence). The CDR3 DNA reads as TGTGCCTGGAGTGTAAAGTCAGGATGGTACGAGCAGTACTTC. Protein: CAWSVKSGWYEQYF.

The chain uses TRBV18 and TRBJ2-5; a possible D gene is TRBD1 (5 bases). This CDR3 contains 18 residues. Trimming pared 0 bases from V and 2 bases from J, leaving 19 bases between. CDR1 and CDR2 (germline): KGHSH, LQKENI. The CDR3 bases are TGTGCCAGCTCACCACCCCGAACAGGCCTCCAGGGTCAAGAGACCCAGTACTTC. Protein: CASSPPRTGLQGQETQYF.

The chain links TRBV2 to TRBJ1-4, with 10 bases lining up with TRBD1. CDR1 is SNHLY and CDR2 is FYNNEI in the germline V gene. Germline trimming cut 9 bases from V and 2 bases from J; bases unmatched to any gene: 3. The CDR3 runs 14 residues. The CDR3 here is CARTGGATNEKLFF. In DNA form, the CDR3 reads TGTGCCAGGACAGGGGGCGCGACTAATGAAAAACTGTTTTTT.

The CDR3 DNA is TGCGCCAGCAGCCGGTTTGAGACAGCCCTAAGGGGGGAGCTGTTTTTT. This translates into CASSRFETALRGELFF. The chain recombines TRBV4-3 with TRBJ2-2; a weak D match, TRBD1 (5 bases). This CDR3 comprises 16 residues. The germline V gene encodes CDR1 LGHNA and CDR2 YSLEER. The V end lost 4 bases, the J end lost 8 bases, and 20 bases lay between the germline ends.

CDR3 nucleotide sequence: TGTGCCAGCATTCCGGACAGGGAAAACTATGGCTACACCTTC. Protein product: CASIPDRENYGYTF. This chain connects TRBV27 to TRBJ1-2; 8 bases fit TRBD1. The CDR3 extends over 14 amino acids. Germline trimming cut 7 bases from V and 2 bases from J; bases unmatched to any gene: 6. Germline loops: CDR1 MNHEY, CDR2 SMNVEV (reference sequence).

This clone was picked up a small number of times. CDR3 loop: CASSYSGSISNYGYTF. Here the CDR3 DNA reads TGTGCCAGCAGTTACTCCGGGAGCATTTCGAACTATGGCTACACCTTC. V gene TRBV6-5 combines with J gene TRBJ1-2; D uncertain. V was cut by 0 bases and J by 2 bases, with 13 bases left in between. CDR1 and CDR2 (germline): MNHEY, SVGAGI. This CDR3 spans 16 amino acids.

This chain uses TRBV28 with TRBJ2-1; the match to TRBD1 covers 8 bases. J was trimmed by 7 bases and V by 6 bases; bases with no gene match: 5. In germline, CDR1 is MDHEN, CDR2 SYDVKM. This CDR3 contains 13 residues. The chain's CDR3 is CASRTGGNNEQFF. The CDR3 DNA reads TGTGCCAGCAGAACAGGGGGTAATAATGAGCAGTTCTTC.

This clone occurred a few times. The chain's CDR3 is CASSQWPSGAEAFF. The DNA for the CDR3 is TGTGCCAGCAGCCAGTGGCCCAGCGGCGCTGAAGCTTTCTTT. The chain couples TRBV14 to TRBJ1-1; D gene unclear. Germline values: CDR1 SGHDN, CDR2 FVKESK. The CDR3 sequence is 14 residues long. V lost 3 bases, J lost 6 bases, and 14 bases lay in between.

The rearrangement joins TRBV2 to TRBJ2-5; 14 bases are a match to TRBD2. In germline, CDR1 is SNHLY, CDR2 FYNNEI. The CDR3 is 17 amino acids. Unmatched junction bases numbered 4, after V lost 0 bases and J lost 4 bases. CDR3 residues: CASSEARTSGGLETQYF. DNA of the CDR3: TGTGCCAGCAGTGAAGCGAGGACTAGCGGGGGGTTAGAGACCCAGTACTTC.

This CDR3 is CASSLSGGTEAFF. CDR3 coding DNA: TGCGCCAGCAGCTTAAGCGGGGGCACTGAAGCTTTCTTT. The V gene is TRBV5-1, the J gene TRBJ1-1, with a tentative D call TRBD1 (5 bases). CDR3 size: 13 residues. Germline assignment: CDR1 SGHRS and CDR2 YFSETQ. V was shortened by 2 bases and J by 4 bases, with 9 bases between the two germline ends.